This T cell receptor beta chain was sequenced for a study of blood T cell repertoires in COVID-19. Turning to the study itself: Spain, Italy and the United States supplied samples that represented acute and convalescent COVID-19.

The CDR3 consists of 15 residues. The germline V gene encodes CDR1 MGHRA and CDR2 YSYEKL. V lost 1 base and J lost 5; bases outside the gene matches: 5. This table comes from immunoSEQ multiplex PCR, and its TCRdb copy is limited to in-frame clones, with some not included. The data show around 180,000 clones, with 70% to 90% seen just once and under 2.5% held by the top ten. The chain links TRBV4-1 to TRBJ2-7; TRBD1 matches 10 bases. This TCR derives from a man between 65 and 85 years old with active or convalescent COVID-19. The material sequenced was peripheral blood. CDR3 nucleotides: TGCGCCAGCAGCCAAGCGGGACAGGGGTTCGACGAGCAGTACTTC. Amino acids: CASSQAGQGFDEQYF.